This passage covers 12 T cell receptor beta chains from one sample sequenced in a study of CD8+ T cells in alopecia areata. Sequencing templates came from extracted RNA that was reverse transcribed into cDNA. Profiled with immunoSEQ multiplex PCR; TCRdb holds only in-frame clones, not every one. The sample has about 270,000 clones, none seen only once. The study sorted pooled cutaneous lymph node cells by CD4, CD8alpha, NKG2D, NKG2ACE and other markers. The sequenced material came from CD4+ T cells sorted from a lymph node. These receptors were obtained from a C3H/HeJ mouse with alopecia areata. MHC haplotype here: H2-k.

This clone was counted a few times. The gene names here belong to mouse. The missing CDR3 end, 4 residues past where the read stops, is filled in from the germline J gene. V and J are TRBV13-3 and TRBJ1-1, with 8 bases identical to TRBD1. The J segment lost 0 bases and the V segment lost 6 bases, leaving 7 bases of the junction unmatched. The length of the CDR3 is 15 residues. Germline CDR1 NNHDY, CDR2 SYVADS. CDR3 amino acids: CASNKPGQANTEVFF. CDR3 bases read: TGTGCCAGCAATAAACCGGGACAGGCAAACACA.

To note about this clone: Gene names and germline match the mouse. Read sequence stops 4 residues before the CDR3 end, and the germline J gene provides the missing end. The chain links TRBV5 to TRBJ2-3, with TRBD1 identical over 7 bases. CDR1 is LGHNA and CDR2 is YNLKQL in the germline V gene (reference sequence). Losses at the gene ends were 4 bases for V and 0 bases for J; bases not matched to a gene: 4. The CDR3 is made up of 15 amino acids. This chain's CDR3 is CASSPGQSSAETLYF. Incomplete CDR3 DNA: TGTGCCAGCAGCCCGGGACAGTCTAGTGCAGAA.

This clone was counted a few times. Gene and germline names: mouse. Coverage ceases 4 residues before the CDR3 finishes, and the germline J gene fills in the end. The chain employs TRBV19 and TRBJ2-5, with 10 bases aligning to TRBD2. Germline V gives CDR1 FNHDT, CDR2 SITEND (reference sequence). The CDR3 covers 14 residues. The CDR3 loop reads CASSMTGGKDTQYF. The CDR3 DNA, read in part, is TGTGCCAGCAGTATGACTGGGGGGAAAGAC.

The table lists this clone with a few counts. Mouse germline and gene names are used. The read finishes 4 residues shy of the CDR3 end, and the germline J gene is used to complete it. The rearrangement joins TRBV13-1 to TRBJ2-1; 10 positions match TRBD1. The V and J ends lost 1 base and 4 bases, in that order; junction bases with no gene match: 2. Germline CDR1 reads NSHNY; CDR2 reads SYGAGN. The CDR3 is made up of 15 amino acids. CDR3 bases read: TGTGCCAGCAGTGATTTGGGACAGGGGTATGCT. This codes for CASSDLGQGYA. The CDR3, in full, reads CASSDLGQGYAEQFF.

A remark on this clone: Mouse gene names apply. The read comes to an end 4 residues before the CDR3 does, leaving the germline J gene to fill in the end. The chain recombines TRBV13-2 with TRBJ2-1, with 9 bases lining up with TRBD2. CDR1 and CDR2 from the germline V gene are NNHNN and SYGAGS (reference sequence). The CDR3 is 14 amino acids. The V segment lost 6 bases and the J segment 4 bases; nucleotides outside the gene matches: 5. CDR3 DNA (partial): TGTGCCAGCGACGGGACTGGGAGATATGCT. Translating it yields CASDGTGRYA. The CDR3 in full is CASDGTGRYAEQFF.

Of note for this clone: Here the gene names and germline are mouse. Coverage ceases 4 residues before the CDR3 finishes, and the germline J gene fills in the end. The sample holds other DNA sequences that translate to the same CDR3. The genes are TRBV1 and TRBJ2-4, with TRBD2 matching 12 bases. The germline V gene has CDR1 NSQYPW and CDR2 LRSPGD (reference sequence). The CDR3 totals 15 residues. CDR3 region: CTCSADGTGGNTLYF. The covered CDR3 bases are TGCACCTGCAGTGCAGACGGGACTGGGGGGAAC.

This clone was seen a few times. The germline and genes are mouse ones. This CDR3 is CASSDARGRVTGQLYF. The sequenced CDR3 bases are TGTGCCAGCAGTGATGCAAGGGGGCGGGTCACCGGG. The chain is built from TRBV13-1 and TRBJ2-2; D perhaps matches TRBD1 (7 bases). Coverage ceases 4 residues before the CDR3 finishes, and the germline J gene fills in the end. V lost 0 bases and J 4 bases, leaving 13 bases between the germline ends. CDR1 is NSHNY and CDR2 is SYGAGN in the germline V gene. The CDR3 runs 16 residues.

This clone occurred a few times. Gene names and germline refer to mouse. Read sequence stops 3 residues before the CDR3 end, and the germline J gene provides the missing end. Other DNA variants within this sample encode the same CDR3. This sequence joins TRBV13-3 and TRBJ1-6; 9 bases fit TRBD1. TRBJ1-6 is treated as an ORF (open reading frame) with a function not yet certain. Trimming removed 2 bases from V and 3 bases from J; junction bases left unmatched: 0. The germline V gene encodes CDR1 NNHDY and CDR2 SYVADS. The CDR3 is 15 residues long. The CDR3 bases that were read are TGTGCCAGCAGTGAGGGACAGGGCTATAATTCGCCC. This sequence encodes CASSEGQGYNSP. The CDR3, in full, reads CASSEGQGYNSPLYF.

There are a few counts of this clone. Gene names refer to mouse genes. With the read ending 4 residues before the CDR3 end, the germline J gene is used to fill in that end. The chain uses TRBV13-3 and TRBJ2-7; 8 positions match TRBD2. The V gene end was trimmed by 2 bases and the J gene end by 0 bases; junction bases not matched to a gene: 4. Germline CDR1 is NNHDY and CDR2 is SYVADS. The CDR3 spans 15 residues. The covered CDR3 bases are TGTGCCAGCAGTGAAGGTTGGGGGGGCTCCTAT. This gives the protein CASSEGWGGSY. The whole CDR3 sequence is CASSEGWGGSYEQYF.

Only a few counts were recorded for this clone. All gene names here are mouse names. The observed sequence ends 4 residues before the CDR3 terminus, with the missing tail filled in from the germline J gene. The rearrangement links TRBV31 to TRBJ1-2, with TRBD1 as a possible D gene (6 bases). V was cut by 0 bases and J by 3 bases, with 14 bases left in between. The CDR3 consists of 15 residues. Germline V gene sequence: CDR1 GKSSPN, CDR2 SITVG. CDR3 DNA (partial): TGTGCCTGGAGTCTAGGAGGGGGGGCTTACTCC. It encodes CAWSLGGGAYS. The CDR3 reads in full as CAWSLGGGAYSDYTF.

Worth noting for this clone: Gene names refer to mouse genes. The read falls 4 residues short of the CDR3 end, and the missing part is taken from the germline J gene. The V gene is TRBV13-3, the J gene TRBJ2-3; 7 bases fit TRBD1. V lost 5 bases and J lost 4; bases outside the gene matches: 4. CDR3 length equals 13 residues. Germline loops: CDR1 NNHDY, CDR2 SYVADS. CDR3 amino acids: CASSEQGTETLYF. The CDR3 DNA, read in part, is TGTGCCAGCAGCGAACAGGGGACAGAA.

On this clone: Each gene name is a mouse one. The CDR3 extends 4 residues past the end of the read, so its final part is completed from the germline J gene. This sequence joins TRBV19 and TRBJ1-2; weak D call: TRBD1 (5 bases). V shed 8 bases and J shed 2 bases, with 16 bases lying between them. This CDR3 region has 14 residues. Germline lookup yields CDR1 FNHDT and CDR2 SITEND (reference sequence). The CDR3: CASRSREYNSDYTF. CDR3 DNA (partial): TGTGCCAGTAGGTCCAGGGAGTATAACTCC.